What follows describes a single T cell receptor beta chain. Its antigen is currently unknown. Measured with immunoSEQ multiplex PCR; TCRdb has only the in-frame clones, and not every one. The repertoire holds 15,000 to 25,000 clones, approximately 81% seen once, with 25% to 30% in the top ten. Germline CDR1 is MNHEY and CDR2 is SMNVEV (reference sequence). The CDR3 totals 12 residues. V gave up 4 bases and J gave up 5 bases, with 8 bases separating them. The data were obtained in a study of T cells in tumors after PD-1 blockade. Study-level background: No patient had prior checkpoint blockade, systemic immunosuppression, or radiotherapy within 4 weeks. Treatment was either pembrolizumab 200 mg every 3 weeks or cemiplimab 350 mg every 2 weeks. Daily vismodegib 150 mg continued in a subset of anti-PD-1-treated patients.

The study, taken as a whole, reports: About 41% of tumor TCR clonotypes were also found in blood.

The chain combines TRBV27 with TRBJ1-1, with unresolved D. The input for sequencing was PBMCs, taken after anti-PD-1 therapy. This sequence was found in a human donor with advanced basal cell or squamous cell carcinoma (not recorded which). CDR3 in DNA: TGTGCCAGCAGTTCGGTGAGGACTGAAGCTTTCTTT. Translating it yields CASSSVRTEAFF.